The text below deals with one TCR beta chain. The antigen is undetermined. The data originate from a study of STAT5B mutations in CD4+ large granular lymphocyte leukemia. Regarding the study as a whole: Without HLA matching, higher CD4+ than CD8+ T-LGLL clonality could reflect small sample size.

Method: immunoSEQ multiplex PCR; TCRdb's copy keeps in-frame clones and lacks some. Of tens of thousands of clones listed, about 70% are singletons. The CDR3 contains 15 residues. V lost 4 bases, J lost 6 bases, and 19 bases lay in between. Germline CDR1 SGHRS, CDR2 YFSETQ. The sequenced sample was CD4+ T cells from blood buffy coats. The sequence came from a human donor in good health. V is TRBV5-1 and J is TRBJ1-1, with TRBD1 as a possible D gene (5 bases). The CDR3 nucleotides are TGCGCCAGCAGCCAGACTGACAGAAAGGGCGCTGAAGCTTTCTTT. This codes for CASSQTDRKGAEAFF.